Shown below are 9 T cell receptor beta chains from a single sample sequenced in a study of blood T cells in healthy people across ages. Next came a second PCR, run for about 7 to 12 cycles, which used a sample-barcoded 5' primer along with a J-beta primer mix. TCRdb ran MiXCR on the 5' RACE reads and lists one entry per CDR3 protein. Of roughly 1,700,000 distinct CDR3 sequences listed, 28% are singletons. Sample: blood. The receptors come from a woman between 25 and 40 years old in good health.

This clonotype was seen a handful of times. This chain uses TRBV7-9 with TRBJ2-7; TRBD2 aligns across 7 bases. Germline V gene data show CDR1 as SEHNR and CDR2 as FQNEAQ (reference sequence). Trimming cost V 6 bases and J 3 bases; bases outside gene matches: 14. The CDR3 has 16 residues. CDR3 loop: CASSFSERRGNYEQYF. In DNA, the CDR3 is TGTGCCAGCAGTTTTTCCGAGCGGCGGGGGAACTACGAGCAGTACTTC.

V gene TRBV19 combines with J gene TRBJ2-1; D might be TRBD2 (5 bases). CDR1 is LNHDA and CDR2 is SQIVND in the germline V gene (reference sequence). This CDR3 comprises 15 residues. V gave up 5 bases and J gave up 10 bases, with 21 bases separating them. DNA for the CDR3: TGTGCCAGTAGTCTCCAACTAGGGATGTTCATCGAGCAGTTCTTC. Encoded protein: CASSLQLGMFIEQFF.

This clonotype was seen repeatedly, ten times or more. The CDR3 is CSVAGLAGDYEQYF. In DNA, the CDR3 is TGCAGCGTAGCGGGACTAGCGGGAGACTACGAGCAGTACTTC. The chain couples TRBV29-1 to TRBJ2-7; 14 nucleotides match TRBD2. The CDR3 totals 14 residues. With V trimmed by 6 bases and J by 3 bases, 4 bases remained unmatched. Looked up from germline, CDR1 is SQVTM and CDR2 is ANQGSEA.

This clonotype occurred a few times. A single base separates this from a much larger clone, so it may be a read error. The chain combines TRBV7-2 with TRBJ2-4; D unclear. The J call is uncertain, as TRBJ2-5 better fits the DNA end. The V gene's germline CDR1 is SGHTA and CDR2 FQGNSA. The CDR3 extends over 14 amino acids. CDR3 nucleotides: TGTGCCAGCAGCTTAAACTCACTGCAAGGGACCCAGTACTTC. Its protein product is CASSLNSLQGTQYF.

The rearrangement links TRBV11-2 to TRBJ2-1; 8 positions agree with TRBD2. The CDR3 covers 15 residues. Germline assignment: CDR1 SGHAT and CDR2 FQNNGV. V shed 2 bases and J 9 bases; nucleotides not matched to a gene: 9. The CDR3 DNA reads as TGTGCCAGCAGCTTATGGGCGGGAGGAAGGGGTGAGCAGTTCTTC. Residues: CASSLWAGGRGEQFF.

The chain has TRBV14 and TRBJ1-1; D gene uncertain. CDR1 SGHDN and CDR2 FVKESK come from the germline V gene. V was pared by 0 bases and J by 10 bases, with 15 bases between. This CDR3 region has 14 residues. In nucleotides, the CDR3 is TGTGCCAGCAGCCAAGAATCTGTGGGCTGGGTAGCTTTCTTT. Its translation: CASSQESVGWVAFF.

The sample holds a few counts of this clonotype. The gene calls are TRBV18 and TRBJ1-2; the match to TRBD1 covers 8 bases. The trim removed 3 bases at V and 3 bases at J, leaving 3 bases unmatched. The CDR3 totals 14 residues. Germline V gene lookup returns CDR1 KGHSH and CDR2 LQKENI. Here the CDR3 reads CASSPTGADYGYTF. CDR3 DNA sequence: TGTGCCAGCTCACCGACAGGGGCGGACTATGGCTACACCTTC.

The CDR3 bases are TGTGCCAGCAGCGCGACAGGGGAGAGCACTGAAGCTTTCTTT. This codes for CASSATGESTEAFF. V gene TRBV9 combines with J gene TRBJ1-1; 8 nucleotides line up with TRBD1. The V and J ends lost 3 bases and 4 bases, in that order; junction bases with no gene match: 5. The CDR3 consists of 14 residues. Germline lookup yields CDR1 SGDLS and CDR2 YYNGEE.

The chain joins TRBV12-3 or TRBV12-4 to TRBJ1-3, with a possible D match to TRBD1 (6 bases). V was shortened by 4 bases and J by 0 bases, with 13 bases between the two germline ends. CDR3 length equals 16 residues. The CDR3 region is CASSSRGLSSGNTIYF. CDR3 bases: TGTGCCAGCAGTTCTAGGGGGTTAAGCTCTGGAAACACCATATATTTT.